What follows describes a single T cell receptor (beta chain). Its cognate antigen has yet to be identified. Base-call qualities are not available, and no considerably larger clone is one nucleotide away. The data derive from a study of human T cells and chemical hapten exposure (dated by TCRdb to the early 2020s). About the full investigation: The libraries were sequenced as a pool, and the TCR yield per sample differed mostly because of small variations in library volumes within the pool. Peripheral blood TCR repertoire changes were tracked in vivo in alopecia patients during primary and secondary sensitization to the hapten diphenylcyclopropenone (DPC). Both TCR alpha and TCR beta chains were sequenced from each blood RNA sample. General study outcomes and caveats: No change with DPC sensitization was found in the number of TCRs above 1 in 1000 frequency, and no evidence of global repertoire structure alterations was found. Repeated subsampling changed both the strength of the expansion versus patch-test correlation and the threshold at which that correlation became significant.

Per the publication, the time point label means: healthy volunteer bleed at 2 weeks. Total RNA was isolated from unfractionated whole blood collected in Tempus Blood RNA tubes. Roughly five healthy volunteers were used as TCR sequencing controls and were bled at day 0, 2 weeks and 6 weeks. The method was RACE. The sample was run on a NextSeq 500. During library preparation, unique molecular identifiers were attached to individual cDNA molecules so that TCRs could be counted quantitatively and reproducibly. In the authors' own workflow: Samples had a median of around 92,000 TCRs, with a range from about 23,224 to 750,000. The Decombinator software suite was used to annotate V, J and CDR3 in the TCR reads. For PS versus PT1 abundance plots, all samples were subsampled to the same number of TCRs (28,000). Expanded TCRs were defined as absent before sensitization and observed at least eight times at the 2-week time point. The public reads were reanalyzed by TCRdb: fastp trimming at Q25, MiXCR alignment, in-frame beta chains only. Each record represents a unique CDR3 protein, reported with the most common genes and DNA among its rows. These V and J calls originate from TCRdb's pipeline instead of the authors' own analysis. The sample table holds 75,000 to 100,000 distinct CDR3 sequences, of which around 9% were seen once. 2.9% of the sample is held by the ten biggest clonotypes.

This sequence originates from a female donor in good health. Some clones in this sample may be carry-over from other donors' samples. Sequenced material: whole blood.

Here is the DNA: TGTGCCAGCAGCGGAGCGGCTACTGAAATCACAGATACGCAGTATTTT. Its translation is CASSGAATEITDTQYF. The sequence is built from TRBV13 and TRBJ2-3, and possibly TRBD2, on 5 matching bases. Deletion took 5 bases off V and 2 bases off J, with a span of 17 bases between the germline ends. The CDR3 covers 16 residues, taking in both the cysteine and the phenylalanine. Just the 48-base CDR3 DNA is kept, in frame starting at base 1. In the germline V gene (reference sequence), CDR1 corresponds to PRHDT and CDR2 to FYEKMQ.